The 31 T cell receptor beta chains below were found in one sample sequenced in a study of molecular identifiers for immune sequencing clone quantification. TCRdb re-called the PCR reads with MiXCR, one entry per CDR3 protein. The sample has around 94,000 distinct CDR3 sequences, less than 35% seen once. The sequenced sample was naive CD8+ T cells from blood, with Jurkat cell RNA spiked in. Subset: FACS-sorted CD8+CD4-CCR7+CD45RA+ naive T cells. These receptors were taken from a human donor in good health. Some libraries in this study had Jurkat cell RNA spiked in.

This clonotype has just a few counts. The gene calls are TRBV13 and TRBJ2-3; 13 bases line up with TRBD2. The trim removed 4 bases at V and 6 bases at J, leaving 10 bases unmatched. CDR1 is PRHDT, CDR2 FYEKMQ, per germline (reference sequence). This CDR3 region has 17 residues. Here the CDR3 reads CASSSTLAGGPGDTQYF. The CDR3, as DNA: TGTGCCAGCAGCTCCACACTAGCGGGAGGGCCAGGGGATACGCAGTATTTT.

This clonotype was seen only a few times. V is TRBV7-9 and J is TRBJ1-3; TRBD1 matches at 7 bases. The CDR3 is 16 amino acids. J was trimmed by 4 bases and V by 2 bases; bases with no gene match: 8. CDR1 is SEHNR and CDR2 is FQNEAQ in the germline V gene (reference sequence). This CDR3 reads CASSLTQTGRGNTIYF. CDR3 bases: TGTGCCAGCAGCTTAACTCAGACAGGGAGAGGAAACACCATATATTTT.

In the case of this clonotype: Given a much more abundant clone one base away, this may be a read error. The CDR3 here is CVSSLLVGSTNEKLFF. CDR3 DNA sequence: TGTGTCAGCAGTTTACTTGTGGGGTCAACTAATGAAAAACTGTTTTTT. This chain connects TRBV28 to TRBJ1-4; no reliable D call. CDR3 length: 16 amino acids. From germline, CDR1 is MDHEN and CDR2 SYDVKM.

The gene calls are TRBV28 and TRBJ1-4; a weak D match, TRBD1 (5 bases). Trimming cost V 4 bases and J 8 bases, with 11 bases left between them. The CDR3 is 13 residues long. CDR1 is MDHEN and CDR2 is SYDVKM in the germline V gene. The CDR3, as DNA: TGTGCCAGCAGTTCAGGGTCATTCGAAAAACTGTTTTTT. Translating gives CASSSGSFEKLFF.

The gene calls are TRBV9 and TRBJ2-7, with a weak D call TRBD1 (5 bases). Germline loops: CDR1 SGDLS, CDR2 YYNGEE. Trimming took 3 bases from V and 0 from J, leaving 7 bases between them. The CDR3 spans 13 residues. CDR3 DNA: TGTGCCAGCAGCGGACAGACCTCCTACGAGCAGTACTTC. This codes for CASSGQTSYEQYF.

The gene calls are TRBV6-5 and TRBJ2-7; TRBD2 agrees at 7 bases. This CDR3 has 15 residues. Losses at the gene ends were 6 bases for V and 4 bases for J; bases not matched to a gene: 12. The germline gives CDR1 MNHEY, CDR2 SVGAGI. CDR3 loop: CASSSGPREVYEQYF. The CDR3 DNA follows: TGTGCCAGCAGCTCGGGACCCCGGGAGGTGTACGAGCAGTACTTC.

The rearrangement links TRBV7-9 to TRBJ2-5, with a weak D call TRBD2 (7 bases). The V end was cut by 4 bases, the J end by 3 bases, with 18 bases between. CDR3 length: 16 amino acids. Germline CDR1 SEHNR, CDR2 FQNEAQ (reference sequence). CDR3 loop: CASSSQGRGVKETQYF. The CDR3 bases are TGTGCCAGCAGCTCGCAGGGGAGGGGGGTCAAAGAGACCCAGTACTTC.

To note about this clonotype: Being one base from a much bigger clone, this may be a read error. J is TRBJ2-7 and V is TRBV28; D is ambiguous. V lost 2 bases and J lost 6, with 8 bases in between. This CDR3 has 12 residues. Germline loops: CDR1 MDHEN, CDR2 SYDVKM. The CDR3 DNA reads TGTGCCAGCAGTTTAGACCCTTGCGAGCAGTACTTC. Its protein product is CASSLDPCEQYF.

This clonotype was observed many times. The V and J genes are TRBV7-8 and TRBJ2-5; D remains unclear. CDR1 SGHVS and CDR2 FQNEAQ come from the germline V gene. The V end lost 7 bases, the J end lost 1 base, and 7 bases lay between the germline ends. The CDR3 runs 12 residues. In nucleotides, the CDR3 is TGTGCCAGCACCGTCTCCCAAGAGACCCAGTACTTC. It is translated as CASTVSQETQYF. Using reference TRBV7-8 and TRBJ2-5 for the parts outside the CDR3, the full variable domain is GAGVSQSPRYKVAKRGQDVALRCDPISGHVSLFWYQQALGQGPEFLTYFQNEAQLDKSGLPSDRFFAERPEGSVSTLKIQRTQQEDSAVYLCASTVSQETQYFGPGTRLLVL.

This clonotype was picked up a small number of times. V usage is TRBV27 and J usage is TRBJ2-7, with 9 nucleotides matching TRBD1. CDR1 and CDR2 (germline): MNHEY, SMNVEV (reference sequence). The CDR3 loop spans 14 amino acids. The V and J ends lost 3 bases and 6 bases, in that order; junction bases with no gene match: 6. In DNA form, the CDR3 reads TGTGCCAGCAGTTTTGCACAGGGGGCGGGCGAGCAGTACTTC. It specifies CASSFAQGAGEQYF.

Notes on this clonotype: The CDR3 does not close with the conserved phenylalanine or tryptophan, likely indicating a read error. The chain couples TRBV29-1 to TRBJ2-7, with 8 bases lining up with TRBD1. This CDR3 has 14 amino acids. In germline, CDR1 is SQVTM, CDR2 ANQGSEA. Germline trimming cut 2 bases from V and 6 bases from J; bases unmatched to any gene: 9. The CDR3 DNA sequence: TGCAGCGTTGAAATGGGACAGGCAGCCTTCGAGCAGTACATC. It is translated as CSVEMGQAAFEQYI.

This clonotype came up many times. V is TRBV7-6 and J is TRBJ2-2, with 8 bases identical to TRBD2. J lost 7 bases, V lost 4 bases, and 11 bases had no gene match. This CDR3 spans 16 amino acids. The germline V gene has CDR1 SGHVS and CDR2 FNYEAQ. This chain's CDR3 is CASSSAGGRSYGELFF. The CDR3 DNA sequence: TGTGCCAGCAGCTCCGCCGGCGGGAGGTCCTACGGGGAGCTGTTTTTT.

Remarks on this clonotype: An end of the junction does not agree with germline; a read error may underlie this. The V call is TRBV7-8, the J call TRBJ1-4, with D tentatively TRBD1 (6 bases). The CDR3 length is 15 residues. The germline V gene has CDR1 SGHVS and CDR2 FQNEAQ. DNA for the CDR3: TGTGCCAGCAGCCTGCCCAACAGGGACAATGAAAAACTGCTTTTT. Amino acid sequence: CASSLPNRDNEKLLF.

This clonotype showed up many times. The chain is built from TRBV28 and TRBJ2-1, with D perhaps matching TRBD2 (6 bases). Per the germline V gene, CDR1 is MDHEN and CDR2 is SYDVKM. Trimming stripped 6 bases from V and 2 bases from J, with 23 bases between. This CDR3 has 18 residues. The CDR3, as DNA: TGTGCCAGCAGCACCCATGGGTCCGGGACTGGAACCTACAATGAGCAGTTCTTC. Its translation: CASSTHGSGTGTYNEQFF.

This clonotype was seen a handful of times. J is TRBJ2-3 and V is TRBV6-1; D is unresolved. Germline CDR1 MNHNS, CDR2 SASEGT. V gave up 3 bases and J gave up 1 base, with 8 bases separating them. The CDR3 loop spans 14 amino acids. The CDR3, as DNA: TGTGCCAGCAGTGACTGGGTCGGCACAGATACGCAGTATTTT. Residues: CASSDWVGTDTQYF.

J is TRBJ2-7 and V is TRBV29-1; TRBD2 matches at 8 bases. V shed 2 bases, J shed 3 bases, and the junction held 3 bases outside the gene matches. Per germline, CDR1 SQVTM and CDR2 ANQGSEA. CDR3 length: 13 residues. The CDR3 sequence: CSVELAGSYEQYF. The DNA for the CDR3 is TGCAGCGTTGAATTAGCGGGAAGCTACGAGCAGTACTTC.

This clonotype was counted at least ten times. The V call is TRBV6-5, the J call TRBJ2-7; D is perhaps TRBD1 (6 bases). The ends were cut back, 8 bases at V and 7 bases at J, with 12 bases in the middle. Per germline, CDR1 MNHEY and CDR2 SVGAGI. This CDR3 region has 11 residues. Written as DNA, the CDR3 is TGTGCCAGCCTACAGGGACGGGAGCAGTACTTC. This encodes CASLQGREQYF.

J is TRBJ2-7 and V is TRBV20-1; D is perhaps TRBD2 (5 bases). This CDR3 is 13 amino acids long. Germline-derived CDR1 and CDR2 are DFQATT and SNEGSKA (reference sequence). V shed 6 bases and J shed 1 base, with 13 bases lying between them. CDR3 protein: CSAPSWRSYEQYF. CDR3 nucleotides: TGCAGTGCGCCATCATGGAGGTCCTACGAGCAGTACTTC.

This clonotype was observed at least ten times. The DNA for the CDR3 is TGTGCCATCAGTGAGGGAAGTACCCAGTACTTC. Amino acid sequence: CAISEGSTQYF. V is TRBV10-3 and J is TRBJ2-5; D is ambiguous. The CDR3 has 11 amino acids. V lost 2 bases to trimming and J lost 8 bases, with 6 bases between them. CDR1 is ENHRY, CDR2 SYGVKD, per germline.

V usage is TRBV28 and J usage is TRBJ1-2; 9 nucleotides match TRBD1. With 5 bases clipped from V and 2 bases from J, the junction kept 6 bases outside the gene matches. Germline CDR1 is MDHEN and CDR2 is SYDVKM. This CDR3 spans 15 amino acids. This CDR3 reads CASSPDRGGNYGYTF. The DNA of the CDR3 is TGTGCCAGCAGTCCGGACAGGGGAGGGAACTATGGCTACACCTTC.

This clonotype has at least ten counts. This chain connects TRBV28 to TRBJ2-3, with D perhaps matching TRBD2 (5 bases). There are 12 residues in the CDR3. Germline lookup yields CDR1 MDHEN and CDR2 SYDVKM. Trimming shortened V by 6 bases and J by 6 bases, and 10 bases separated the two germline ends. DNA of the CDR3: TGTGCCAGCAGACGAGGGATGGATACGCAGTATTTT. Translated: CASRRGMDTQYF.

The CDR3 is CASSITSPMGPQHF. CDR3 in DNA: TGTGCCAGTAGTATCACCAGTCCCATGGGGCCCCAGCATTTT. The chain employs TRBV19 and TRBJ1-5; the D is unclear. CDR1 and CDR2 from the germline V gene are LNHDA and SQIVND (reference sequence). The germline V and J ends were trimmed by 3 bases and 9 bases, with 15 bases remaining between them. The length of the CDR3 is 14 residues.

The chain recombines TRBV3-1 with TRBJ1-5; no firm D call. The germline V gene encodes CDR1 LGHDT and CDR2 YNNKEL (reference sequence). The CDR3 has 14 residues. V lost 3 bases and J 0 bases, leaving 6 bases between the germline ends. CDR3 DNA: TGTGCCAGCAGCCAGGGGATTAGCAATCAGCCCCAGCATTTT. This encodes CASSQGISNQPQHF. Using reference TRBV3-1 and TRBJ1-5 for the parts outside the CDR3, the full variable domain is DTAVSQTPKYLVTQMGNDKSIKCEQNLGHDTMYWYKQDSKKFLKIMFSYNNKELIINETVPNRFSPKSPDKAHLNLHINSLELGDSAVYFCASSQGISNQPQHFGDGTRLSIL.

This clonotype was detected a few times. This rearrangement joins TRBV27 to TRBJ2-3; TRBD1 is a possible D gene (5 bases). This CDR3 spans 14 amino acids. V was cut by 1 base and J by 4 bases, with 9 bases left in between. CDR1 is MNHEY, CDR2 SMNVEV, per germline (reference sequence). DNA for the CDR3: TGTGCCAGCAGTTTATTGGTGGGGCCAGATACGCAGTATTTT. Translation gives CASSLLVGPDTQYF.

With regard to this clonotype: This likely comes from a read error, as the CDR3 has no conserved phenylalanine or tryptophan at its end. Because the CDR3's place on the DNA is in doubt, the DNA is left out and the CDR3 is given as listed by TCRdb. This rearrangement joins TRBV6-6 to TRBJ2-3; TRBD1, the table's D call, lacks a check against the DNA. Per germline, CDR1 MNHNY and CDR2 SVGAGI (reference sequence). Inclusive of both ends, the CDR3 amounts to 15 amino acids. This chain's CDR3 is CASRVRGMGTDTQCI.

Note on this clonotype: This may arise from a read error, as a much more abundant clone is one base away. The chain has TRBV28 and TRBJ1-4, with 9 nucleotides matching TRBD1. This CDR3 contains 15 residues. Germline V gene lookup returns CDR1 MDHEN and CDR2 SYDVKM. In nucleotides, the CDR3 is TGTGCCAGCAGTTTTCTGGACAGGGGAGGGGAAAATCTGTTTTTT. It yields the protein CASSFLDRGGENLFF. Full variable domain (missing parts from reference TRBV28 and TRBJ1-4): DVKVTQSSRYLVKRTGEKVFLECVQDMDHENMFWYRQDPGLGLRLIYFSYDVKMKEKGDIPEGYSVSREKKERFSLILESASTNQTSMYLCASSFLDRGGENLFFGSGTQLSVL.

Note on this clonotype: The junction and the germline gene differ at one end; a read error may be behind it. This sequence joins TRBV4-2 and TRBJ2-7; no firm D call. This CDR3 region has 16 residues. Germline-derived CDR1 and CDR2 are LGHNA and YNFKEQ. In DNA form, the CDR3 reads TGTGCCAGCGGCCAGCTCCCAATGTCTGGGCACTACGAGCAGTACTTC. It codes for CASGQLPMSGHYEQYF.

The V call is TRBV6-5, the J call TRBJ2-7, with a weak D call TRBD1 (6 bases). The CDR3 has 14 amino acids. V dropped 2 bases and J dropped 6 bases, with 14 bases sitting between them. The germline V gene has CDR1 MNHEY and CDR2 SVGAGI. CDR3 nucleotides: TGTGCCAGCAGTTACGTTGGTCTAGGGGGCGAGCAGTACTTC. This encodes CASSYVGLGGEQYF.

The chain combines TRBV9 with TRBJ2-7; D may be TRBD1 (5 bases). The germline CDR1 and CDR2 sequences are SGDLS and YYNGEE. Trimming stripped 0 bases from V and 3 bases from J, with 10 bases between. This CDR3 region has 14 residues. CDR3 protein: CASSVADRVYEQYF. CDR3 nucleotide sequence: TGTGCCAGCAGCGTAGCCGACAGAGTCTACGAGCAGTACTTC.

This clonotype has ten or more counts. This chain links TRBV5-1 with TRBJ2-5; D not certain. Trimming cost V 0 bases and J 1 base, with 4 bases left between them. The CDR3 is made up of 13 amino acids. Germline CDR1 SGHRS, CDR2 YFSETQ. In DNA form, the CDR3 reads TGCGCCAGCAGCTTGGCCCTCCAAGAGACCCAGTACTTC. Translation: CASSLALQETQYF.

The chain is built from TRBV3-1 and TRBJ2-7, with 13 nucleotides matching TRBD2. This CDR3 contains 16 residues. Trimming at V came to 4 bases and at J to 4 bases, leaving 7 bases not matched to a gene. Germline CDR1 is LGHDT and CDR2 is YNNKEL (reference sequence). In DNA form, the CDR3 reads TGTGCCAGCAGCCGCACGGGACTAGCGGGACAATACGAGCAGTACTTC. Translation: CASSRTGLAGQYEQYF.